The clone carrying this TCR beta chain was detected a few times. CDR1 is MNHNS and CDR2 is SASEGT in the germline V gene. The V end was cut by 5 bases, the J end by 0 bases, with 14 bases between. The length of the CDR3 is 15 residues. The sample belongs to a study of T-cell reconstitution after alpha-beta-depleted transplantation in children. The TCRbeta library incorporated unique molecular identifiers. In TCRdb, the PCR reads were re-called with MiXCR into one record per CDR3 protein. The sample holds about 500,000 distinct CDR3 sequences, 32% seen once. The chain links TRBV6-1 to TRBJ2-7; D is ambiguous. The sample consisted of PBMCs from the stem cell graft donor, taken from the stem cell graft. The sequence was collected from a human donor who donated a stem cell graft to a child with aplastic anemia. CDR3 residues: CASSKVYQSSYEQYF. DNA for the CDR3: TGTGCCAGCAGTAAAGTATACCAAAGCTCCTACGAGCAGTACTTC.